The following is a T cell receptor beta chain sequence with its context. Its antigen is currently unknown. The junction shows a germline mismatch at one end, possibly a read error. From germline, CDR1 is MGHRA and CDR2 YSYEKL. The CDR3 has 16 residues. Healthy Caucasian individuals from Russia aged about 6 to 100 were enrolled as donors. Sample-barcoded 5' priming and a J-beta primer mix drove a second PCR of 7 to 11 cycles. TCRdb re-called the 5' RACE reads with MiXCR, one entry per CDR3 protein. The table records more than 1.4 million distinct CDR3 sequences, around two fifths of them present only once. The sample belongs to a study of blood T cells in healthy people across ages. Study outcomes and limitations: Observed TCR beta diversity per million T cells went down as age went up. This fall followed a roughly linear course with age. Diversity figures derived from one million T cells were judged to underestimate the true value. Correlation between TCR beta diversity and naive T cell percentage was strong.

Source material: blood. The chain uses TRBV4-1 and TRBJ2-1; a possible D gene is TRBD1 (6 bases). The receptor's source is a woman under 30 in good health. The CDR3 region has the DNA TGCGCCAGCAGCCTGGGGGCAGCGGCGCTGTACAGTGAGCAGTTCTTC. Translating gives CASSLGAAALYSEQFF.